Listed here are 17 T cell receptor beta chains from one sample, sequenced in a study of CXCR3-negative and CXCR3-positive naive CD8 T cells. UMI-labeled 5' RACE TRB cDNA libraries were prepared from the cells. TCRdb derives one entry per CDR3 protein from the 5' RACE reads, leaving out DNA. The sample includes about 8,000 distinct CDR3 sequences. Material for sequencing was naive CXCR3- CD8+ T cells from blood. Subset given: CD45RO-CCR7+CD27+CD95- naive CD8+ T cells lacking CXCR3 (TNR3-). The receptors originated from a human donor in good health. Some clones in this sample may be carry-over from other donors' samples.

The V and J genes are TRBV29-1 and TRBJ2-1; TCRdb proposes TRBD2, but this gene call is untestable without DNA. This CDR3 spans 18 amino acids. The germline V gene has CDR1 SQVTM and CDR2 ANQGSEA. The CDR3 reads CSVGGQAGARLDYNEQFF.

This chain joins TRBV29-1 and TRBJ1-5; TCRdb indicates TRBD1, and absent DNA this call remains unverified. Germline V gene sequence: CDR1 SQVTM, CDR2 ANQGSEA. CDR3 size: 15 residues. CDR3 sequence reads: CSVLQGWGSNQPQHF.

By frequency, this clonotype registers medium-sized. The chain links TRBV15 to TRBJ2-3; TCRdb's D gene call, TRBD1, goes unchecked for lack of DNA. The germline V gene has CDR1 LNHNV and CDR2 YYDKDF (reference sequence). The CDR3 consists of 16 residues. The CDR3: CATSRAGGRVADTQYF. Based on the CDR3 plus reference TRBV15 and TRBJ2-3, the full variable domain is DAMVIQNPRYQVTQFGKPVTLSCSQTLNHNVMYWYQQKSSQAPKLLFHYYDKDFNNEADTPDNFQSRRPNTSFCFLDIRSPGLGDTAMYLCATSRAGGRVADTQYFGPGTRLTVL.

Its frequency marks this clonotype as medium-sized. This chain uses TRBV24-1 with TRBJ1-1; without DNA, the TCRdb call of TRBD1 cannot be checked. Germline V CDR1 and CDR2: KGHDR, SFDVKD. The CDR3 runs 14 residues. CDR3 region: CATSDSGVNTEAFF.

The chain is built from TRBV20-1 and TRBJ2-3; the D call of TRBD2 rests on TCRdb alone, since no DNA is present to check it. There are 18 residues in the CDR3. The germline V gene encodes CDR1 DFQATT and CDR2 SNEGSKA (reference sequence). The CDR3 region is CSAIEGAAGGPGSDTKYF.

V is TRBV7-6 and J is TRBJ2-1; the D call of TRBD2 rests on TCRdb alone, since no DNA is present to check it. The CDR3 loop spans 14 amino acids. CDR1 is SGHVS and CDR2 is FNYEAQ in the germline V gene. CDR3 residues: CASTSGSGVGEQFF.

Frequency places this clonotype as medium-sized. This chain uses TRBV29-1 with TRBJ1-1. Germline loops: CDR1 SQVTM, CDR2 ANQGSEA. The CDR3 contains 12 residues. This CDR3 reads CSVVTQPTEAFF. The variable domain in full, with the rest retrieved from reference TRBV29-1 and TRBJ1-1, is SAVISQKPSRDICQRGTSLTIQCQVDSQVTMMFWYRQQPGQSLTLIATANQGSEATYESGFVIDKFPISRPNLTFSTLTVSNMSPEDSSIYLCSVVTQPTEAFFGQGTRLTVV.

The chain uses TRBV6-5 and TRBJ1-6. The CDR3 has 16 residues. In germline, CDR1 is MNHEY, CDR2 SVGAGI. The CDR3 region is CASSASWGSYNSPLHF.

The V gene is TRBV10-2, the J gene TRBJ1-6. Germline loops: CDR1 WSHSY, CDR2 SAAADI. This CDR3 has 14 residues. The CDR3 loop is CASSESGLTSPLHF.

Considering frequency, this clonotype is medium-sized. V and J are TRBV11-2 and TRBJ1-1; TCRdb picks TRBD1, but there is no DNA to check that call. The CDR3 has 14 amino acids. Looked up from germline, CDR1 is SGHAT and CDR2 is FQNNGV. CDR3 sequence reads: CASSSRDRGTEAFF.

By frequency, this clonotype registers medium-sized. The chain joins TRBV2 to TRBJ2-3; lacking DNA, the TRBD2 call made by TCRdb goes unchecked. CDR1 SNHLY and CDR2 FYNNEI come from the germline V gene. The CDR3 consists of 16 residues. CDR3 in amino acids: CASRHRLAALTDTQYF.

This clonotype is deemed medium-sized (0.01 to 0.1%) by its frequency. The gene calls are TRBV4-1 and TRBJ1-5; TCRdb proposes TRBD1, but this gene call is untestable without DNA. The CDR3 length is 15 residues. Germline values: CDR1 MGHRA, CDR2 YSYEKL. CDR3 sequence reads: CASSNPGVRGQPQHF.

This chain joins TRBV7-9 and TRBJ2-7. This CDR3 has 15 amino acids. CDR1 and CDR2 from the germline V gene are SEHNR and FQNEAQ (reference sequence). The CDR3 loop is CASSPVGSRSYEQYF.

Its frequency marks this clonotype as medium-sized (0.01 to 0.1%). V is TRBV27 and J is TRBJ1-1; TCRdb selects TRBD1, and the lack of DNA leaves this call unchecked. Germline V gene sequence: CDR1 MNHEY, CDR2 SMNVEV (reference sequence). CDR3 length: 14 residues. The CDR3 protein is CASSLEPGRTEAFF.

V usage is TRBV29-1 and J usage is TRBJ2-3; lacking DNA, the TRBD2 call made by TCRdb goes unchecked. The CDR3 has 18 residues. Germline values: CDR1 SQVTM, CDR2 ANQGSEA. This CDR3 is CSVGGGSHSRTSTDTQYF.

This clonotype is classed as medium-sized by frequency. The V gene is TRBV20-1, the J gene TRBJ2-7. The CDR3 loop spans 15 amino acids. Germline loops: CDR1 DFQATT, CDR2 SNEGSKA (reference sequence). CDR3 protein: CSARDRERGSYEQYF.

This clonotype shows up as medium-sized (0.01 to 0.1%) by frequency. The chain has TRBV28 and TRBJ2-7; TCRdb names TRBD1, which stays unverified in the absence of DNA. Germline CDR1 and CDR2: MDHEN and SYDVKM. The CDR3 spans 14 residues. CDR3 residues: CASSGRDRHYEQYF. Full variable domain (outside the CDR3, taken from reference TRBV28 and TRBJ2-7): DVKVTQSSRYLVKRTGEKVFLECVQDMDHENMFWYRQDPGLGLRLIYFSYDVKMKEKGDIPEGYSVSREKKERFSLILESASTNQTSMYLCASSGRDRHYEQYFGPGTRLTVT.